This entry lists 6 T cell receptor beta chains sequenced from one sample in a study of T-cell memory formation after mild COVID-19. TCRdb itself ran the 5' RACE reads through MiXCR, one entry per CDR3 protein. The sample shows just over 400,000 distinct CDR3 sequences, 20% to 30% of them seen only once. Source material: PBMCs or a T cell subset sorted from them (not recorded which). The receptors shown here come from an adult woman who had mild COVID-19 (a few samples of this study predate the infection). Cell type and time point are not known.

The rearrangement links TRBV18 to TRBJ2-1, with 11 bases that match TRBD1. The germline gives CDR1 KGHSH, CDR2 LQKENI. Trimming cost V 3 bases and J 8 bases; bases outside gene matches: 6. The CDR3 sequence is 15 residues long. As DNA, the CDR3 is TGTGCCAGCTCACCCCGGGACAGGGGGTATTATGAGCAGTTCTTC. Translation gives CASSPRDRGYYEQFF.

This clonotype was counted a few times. For the CDR3, the DNA is TGTGCCAGCAGGGGAAGTACTAGTAGTATCGGTGAAAAACTGTTTTTT. This codes for CASRGSTSSIGEKLFF. The V call is TRBV6-6, the J call TRBJ1-4; D remains unclear. CDR3 length equals 16 residues. The germline gives CDR1 MNHNY, CDR2 SVGAGI (reference sequence). The ends were cut back, 6 bases at V and 7 bases at J, with 21 bases in the middle.

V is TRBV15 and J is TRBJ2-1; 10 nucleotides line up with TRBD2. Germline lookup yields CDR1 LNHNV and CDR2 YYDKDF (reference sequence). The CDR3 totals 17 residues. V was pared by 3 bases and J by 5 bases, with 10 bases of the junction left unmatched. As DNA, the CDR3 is TGTGCCACCAGCAGGGGGGCTAGCGGGAGTAGGGACAATGAGCAGTTCTTC. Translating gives CATSRGASGSRDNEQFF.

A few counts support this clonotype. CDR3 sequence reads: CASSPGQGVYTGELFF. The CDR3 DNA reads as TGCGCCAGCAGCCCCGGACAGGGAGTGTACACCGGGGAGCTGTTTTTT. This chain joins TRBV5-1 and TRBJ2-2; TRBD1 agrees at 8 bases. Germline CDR1 reads SGHRS; CDR2 reads YFSETQ. The CDR3 covers 16 residues. Germline trimming cut 4 bases from V and 3 bases from J; bases unmatched to any gene: 8.

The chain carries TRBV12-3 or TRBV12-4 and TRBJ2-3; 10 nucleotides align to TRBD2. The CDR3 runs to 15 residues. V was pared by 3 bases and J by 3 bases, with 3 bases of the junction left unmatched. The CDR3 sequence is CASSFASGSTDTQYF. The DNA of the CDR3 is TGTGCCAGCAGTTTCGCTAGCGGGAGTACAGATACGCAGTATTTT.

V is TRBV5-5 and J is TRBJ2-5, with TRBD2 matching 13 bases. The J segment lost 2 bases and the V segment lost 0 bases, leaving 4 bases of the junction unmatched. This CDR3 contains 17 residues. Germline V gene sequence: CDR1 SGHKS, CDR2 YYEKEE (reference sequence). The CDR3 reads CASSLGWTSGSQETQYF. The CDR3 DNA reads TGTGCCAGCAGCTTGGGATGGACTAGCGGGAGTCAAGAGACCCAGTACTTC.